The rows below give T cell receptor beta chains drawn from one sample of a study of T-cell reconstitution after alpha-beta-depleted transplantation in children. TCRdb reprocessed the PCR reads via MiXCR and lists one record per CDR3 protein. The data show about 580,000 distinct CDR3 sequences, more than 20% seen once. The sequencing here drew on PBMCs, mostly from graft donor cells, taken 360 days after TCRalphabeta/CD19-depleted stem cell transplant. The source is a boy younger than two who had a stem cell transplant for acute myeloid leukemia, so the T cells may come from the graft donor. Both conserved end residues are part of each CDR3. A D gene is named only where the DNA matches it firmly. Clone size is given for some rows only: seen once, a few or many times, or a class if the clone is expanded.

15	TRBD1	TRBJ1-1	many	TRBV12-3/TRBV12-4	CASSLLGTDVTEAFF	TGTGCCAGCAGCCTCCTCGGGACAGATGTCACTGAAGCTTTCTTT
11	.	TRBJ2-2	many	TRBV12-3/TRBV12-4	CASSFHGELFF	TGTGCCAGCAGTTTCCACGGGGAGCTGTTTTTT
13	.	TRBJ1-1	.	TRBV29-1	CSVVEQGGTEAFF	TGCAGCGTTGTAGAACAGGGAGGTACTGAAGCTTTCTTT
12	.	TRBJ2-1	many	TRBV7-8	CASSWDYNEQFF	TGTGCCAGCAGCTGGGACTACAATGAGCAGTTCTTC
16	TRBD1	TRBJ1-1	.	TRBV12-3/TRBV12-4	CASSGRGLAEPTEAFF	TGTGCCAGCAGTGGCAGGGGGCTTGCAGAGCCCACTGAAGCTTTCTTT
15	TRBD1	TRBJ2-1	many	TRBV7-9	CASSSGQGLMNEQFF	TGTGCCAGCAGCTCCGGACAGGGCTTGATGAATGAGCAGTTCTTC
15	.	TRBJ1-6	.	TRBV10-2	CASSPQGLNTLALHF	TGCGCCAGCAGTCCACAGGGACTCAACACGTTGGCCCTCCACTTT
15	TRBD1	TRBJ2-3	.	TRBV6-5	CASSYSGQQSNTQYF	TGTGCCAGCAGTTACTCGGGACAGCAGTCTAATACGCAGTATTTT
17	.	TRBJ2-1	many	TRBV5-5	CASSLAVSSLTYNEQFF	TGTGCCAGCAGCTTGGCCGTCAGCTCCCTGACTTACAATGAGCAGTTCTTC
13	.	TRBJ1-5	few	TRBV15	CATSERSNQPQHF	TGTGCCACCAGTGAACGTAGCAATCAGCCCCAGCATTTT
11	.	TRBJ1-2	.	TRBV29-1	CSAKLNYGYTF	TGCAGCGCAAAGCTAAACTATGGCTACACCTTC
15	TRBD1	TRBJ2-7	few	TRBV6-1	CATGSPGTGANEQYF	TGTGCCACCGGATCCCCCGGGACAGGGGCGAACGAGCAGTACTTC